This TCR beta chain is drawn from a study of blood T cell repertoires in COVID-19. Germline V CDR1 and CDR2: SGHAT, FQNNGV. V dropped 5 bases and J dropped 3 bases, with 17 bases sitting between them. The CDR3 covers 15 residues. Libraries were prepared by immunoSEQ multiplex PCR; TCRdb keeps only in-frame clonotypes and omits some of them. Of 200,000 to 250,000 clones listed, about 91% are singletons. Sequenced: PBMCs or T cells enriched from blood (not recorded which). The clonotype originates from a woman aged 45 to 65 with acute COVID-19. The J gene is TRBJ2-7, the V gene TRBV11-2, with D perhaps matching TRBD1 (6 bases). The CDR3 DNA follows: TGTGCCAGCAGCAAATCACGGGACACCTTCTACGAGCAGTACTTC. Translation: CASSKSRDTFYEQYF.